The clone carrying this T cell receptor beta chain has more than one count but fewer than ten. Its specificity is not known. TCRdb used MiXCR to reprocess the 5' RACE reads, holding one entry per CDR3 protein. The table lists approximately 250,000 distinct CDR3 sequences, around 8% of them singletons. The V end lost 0 bases, the J end lost 4 bases, and 13 bases lay between the germline ends. The CDR3 contains 15 residues. Per germline, CDR1 SGHKS and CDR2 YYEKEE (reference sequence). The source of the sample is a study of CD8 T cells in ankylosing spondylitis. Study-wide findings and caveats: Matched ankylosing spondylitis synovial fluid reportedly showed significant enrichment of disease-linked clones. It appeared that ankylosing spondylitis blood was characterized by a TCR beta motif of about eight highly homologous variants. Disease-linked clones, CD8+, were relatively rare in peripheral blood. Reactive arthritis synovial fluid and blood previously showed some of these motif variants.

The J gene is TRBJ1-2, the V gene TRBV5-5, with D tentatively TRBD1 (5 bases). The sequence derives from a female donor with ankylosing spondylitis or in good health (not recorded which). Sequencing was performed on blood, either unsorted or a sorted T cell fraction (not recorded which). This CDR3 reads CASSLAGGVAYGYTF. The CDR3, as DNA: TGTGCCAGCAGCTTGGCGGGGGGGGTGGCCTATGGCTACACCTTC.